The subject of this entry is one TCR beta chain. The sample comes from a study of blood T cell repertoires in COVID-19. The V segment lost 6 bases and the J segment 3 bases; nucleotides outside the gene matches: 11. Germline CDR1 reads MNHNY; CDR2 reads SVGAGI (reference sequence). This CDR3 contains 15 residues. Under the authors' procedure: It was from reference gene primer amplification that nucleated cell counts were estimated. Using immunoSEQ multiplex PCR, the repertoire was profiled, and TCRdb retains in-frame clones only, with some absent. V and J calls plus clone size are reproduced from that table; the DNA served to infer D and trimming. The data hold around 280,000 clones, with around nine tenths observed a single time.

This sequence originates from a woman aged 25 to 39 with COVID-19, enrolled during active disease. The gene calls are TRBV6-6 and TRBJ2-7, with 7 bases aligning to TRBD2. Sequenced input: peripheral blood. CDR3 sequence reads: CASSRRGAGVYEQYF. CDR3 bases: TGTGCCAGCAGCCGTCGAGGGGCGGGAGTCTACGAGCAGTACTTC.